A selection of T cell receptor beta chains follows, all from one sample in a study of blood T cell repertoires in COVID-19. Some clones are missing from TCRdb's copy, which holds only in-frame ones; the method was immunoSEQ multiplex PCR. The table lists approximately 110,000 clones, 80% to 90% of them singletons. Sequenced material: peripheral blood. These receptors all stem from a human donor in a cohort sampled during active COVID-19. The CDR3 runs from the conserved cysteine through the conserved F or W. A D gene is named only where the DNA matches it firmly. Clone size, where shown, is once, few, many, or a class for clones that have expanded.

abundance	d_gene	v_gene	j_gene	CDR3nt	CDR3aa
NA	TRBD1	TRBV3-1/TRBV3-2	TRBJ1-4	TGTGCCAGCAGCCAAGTTAGCACCCGGGACAGGGTGAGATATGCTAATGAAAAACTGTTTTTT	CASSQVSTRDRVRYANEKLFF
NA	TRBD1	TRBV7-8	TRBJ1-5	TGTGCCAGCAGCTTATACCCTAGGGTTCGGACCGACAGGGAGTATCAGCCCCAGCATTTT	CASSLYPRVRTDREYQPQHF
NA	NA	TRBV7-9	TRBJ1-5	TGTGCCAGCAGCTTAGCGTCTACAGGGCTTCAGCCCCAGCATTTT	CASSLASTGLQPQHF
NA	NA	TRBV9	TRBJ2-2	TGTGCCAGCAGCGTAGGGTTAGCCGACACCGGGGAGCTGTTTTTT	CASSVGLADTGELFF
few	NA	TRBV5-1	TRBJ2-2	TGCGCCAGCCAAATCCGGGGCACCGGGGAGCTGTTTTTT	CASQIRGTGELFF
NA	TRBD1	TRBV15	TRBJ1-1	TGTGCCACCAGCAGAGATGGGTACGGGACAGCCGCTGAAGCTTTCTTT	CATSRDGYGTAAEAFF
NA	TRBD1	TRBV2	TRBJ2-4	TGTGCCGGAAGTCAGGGGGCGAAGAACATTCAGTACTTC	CAGSQGAKNIQYF
NA	TRBD1	TRBV28	TRBJ1-1	TGTGCCAGCAGTTCCCGGGACAGGGGGCGAGGAGCTTTCTTT	CASSSRDRGRGAFF
few	NA	TRBV5-1	TRBJ1-5	TGCGCCAGCAGCCCGGCGGGAGGGAGGGCTCAGCCCCAGCATTTT	CASSPAGGRAQPQHF
once	NA	TRBV5-4	TRBJ2-5	TGTGCCAGCAGCTTGGACGGCAGGGAAGAGACCCAGTACTTC	CASSLDGREETQYF